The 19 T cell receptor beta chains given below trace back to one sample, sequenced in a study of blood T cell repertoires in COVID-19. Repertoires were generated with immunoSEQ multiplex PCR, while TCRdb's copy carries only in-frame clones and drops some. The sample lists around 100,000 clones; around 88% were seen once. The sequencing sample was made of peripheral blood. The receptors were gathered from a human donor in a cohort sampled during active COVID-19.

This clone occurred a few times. The DNA for the CDR3 is TGTGCCAGCAGCTTAGGGGCTAGCGTGTTGACCGGGGAGCTGTTTTTT. Its protein is CASSLGASVLTGELFF. The rearrangement links TRBV13 to TRBJ2-2, with D possibly matching TRBD2 (6 bases). The CDR3 covers 16 residues. Germline CDR1 reads PRHDT; CDR2 reads FYEKMQ (reference sequence). Between the trimmed V and J ends, which lost 0 bases and 5 bases, there was a span of 13 bases. Using reference TRBV13 and TRBJ2-2 for the parts outside the CDR3, the full variable domain is AAGVIQSPRHLIKEKRETATLKCYPIPRHDTVYWYQQGPGQDPQFLISFYEKMQSDKGSIPDRFSAQQFSDYHSELNMSSLELGDSALYFCASSLGASVLTGELFFGEGSRLTVL.

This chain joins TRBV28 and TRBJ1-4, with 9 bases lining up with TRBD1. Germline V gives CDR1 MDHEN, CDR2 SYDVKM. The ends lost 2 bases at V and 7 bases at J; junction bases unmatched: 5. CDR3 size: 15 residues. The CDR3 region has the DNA TGTGCCAGCAGTTTAGGGGGACAGGGCATTGAAAAACTGTTTTTT. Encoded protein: CASSLGGQGIEKLFF.

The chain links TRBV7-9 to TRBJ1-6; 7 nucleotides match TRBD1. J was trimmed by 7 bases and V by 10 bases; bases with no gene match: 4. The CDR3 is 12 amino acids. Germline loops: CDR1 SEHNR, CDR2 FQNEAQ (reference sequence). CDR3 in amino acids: CATGGINSPLHF. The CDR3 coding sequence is TGTGCCACAGGGGGAATCAATTCACCCCTCCACTTT.

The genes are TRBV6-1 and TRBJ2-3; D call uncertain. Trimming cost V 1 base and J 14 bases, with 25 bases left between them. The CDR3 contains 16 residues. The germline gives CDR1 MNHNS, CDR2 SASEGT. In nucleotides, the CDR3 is TGTGCCAGCAGTGAAGGGATAAACCTGACTGCGGTAATAGCGTATTTT. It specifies CASSEGINLTAVIAYF.

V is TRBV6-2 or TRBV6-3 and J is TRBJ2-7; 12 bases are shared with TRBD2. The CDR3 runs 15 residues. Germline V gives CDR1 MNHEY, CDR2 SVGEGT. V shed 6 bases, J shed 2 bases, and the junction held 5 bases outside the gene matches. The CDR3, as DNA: TGTGCCAGCAGCTCCACTAGCGGGAGGCCCTACGAGCAGTACTTC. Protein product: CASSSTSGRPYEQYF.

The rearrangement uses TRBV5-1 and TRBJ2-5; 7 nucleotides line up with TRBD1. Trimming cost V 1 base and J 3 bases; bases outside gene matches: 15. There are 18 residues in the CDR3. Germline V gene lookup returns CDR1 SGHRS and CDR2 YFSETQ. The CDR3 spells CASSLRAGTALLKETQYF. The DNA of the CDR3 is TGCGCCAGCAGCTTGAGGGCCGGGACAGCCCTATTGAAAGAGACCCAGTACTTC.

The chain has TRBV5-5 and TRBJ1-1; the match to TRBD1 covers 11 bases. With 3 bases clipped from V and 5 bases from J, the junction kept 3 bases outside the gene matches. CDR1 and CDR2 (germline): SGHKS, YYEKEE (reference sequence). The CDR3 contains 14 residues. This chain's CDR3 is CASSWGQGGTEAFF. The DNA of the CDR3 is TGTGCCAGCAGCTGGGGACAGGGGGGTACTGAAGCTTTCTTT.

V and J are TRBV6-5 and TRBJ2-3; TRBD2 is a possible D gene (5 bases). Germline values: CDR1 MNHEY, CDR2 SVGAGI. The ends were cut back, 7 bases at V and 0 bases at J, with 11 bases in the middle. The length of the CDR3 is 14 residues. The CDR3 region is CASMLSGSTDTQYF. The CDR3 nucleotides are TGTGCCAGCATGTTAAGCGGAAGCACAGATACGCAGTATTTT.

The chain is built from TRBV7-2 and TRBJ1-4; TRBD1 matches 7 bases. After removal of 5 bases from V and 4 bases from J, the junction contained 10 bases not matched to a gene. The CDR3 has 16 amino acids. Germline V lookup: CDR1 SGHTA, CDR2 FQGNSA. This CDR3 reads CASSVWGTVSNEKLFF. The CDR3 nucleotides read TGTGCCAGCAGCGTGTGGGGGACAGTTAGTAATGAAAAACTGTTTTTT. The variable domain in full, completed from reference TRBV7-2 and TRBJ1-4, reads GAGVSQSPSNKVTEKGKDVELRCDPISGHTALYWYRQSLGQGLEFLIYFQGNSAPDKSGLPSDRFSAERTGGSVSTLTIQRTQQEDSAVYLCASSVWGTVSNEKLFFGSGTQLSVL.

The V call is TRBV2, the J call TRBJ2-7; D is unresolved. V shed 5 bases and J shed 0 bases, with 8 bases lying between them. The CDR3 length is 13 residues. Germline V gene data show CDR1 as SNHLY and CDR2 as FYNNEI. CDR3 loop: CASSIDFSYEQYF. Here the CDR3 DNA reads TGTGCCAGCAGTATAGATTTCTCCTACGAGCAGTACTTC.

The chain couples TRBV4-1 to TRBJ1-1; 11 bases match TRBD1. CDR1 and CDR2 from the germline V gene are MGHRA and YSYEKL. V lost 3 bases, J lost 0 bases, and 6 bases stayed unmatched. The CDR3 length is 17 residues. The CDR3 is CASSQIRTGGMNTEAFF. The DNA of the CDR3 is TGCGCCAGCAGCCAGATCAGGACAGGGGGCATGAACACTGAAGCTTTCTTT.

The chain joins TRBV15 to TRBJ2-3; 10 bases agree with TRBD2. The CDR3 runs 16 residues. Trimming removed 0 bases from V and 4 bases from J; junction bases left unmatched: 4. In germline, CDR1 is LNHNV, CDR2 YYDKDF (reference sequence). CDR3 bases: TGTGCCACCAGCAGAGATTTGAGCGGGAGGGCAGATACGCAGTATTTT. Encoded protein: CATSRDLSGRADTQYF.

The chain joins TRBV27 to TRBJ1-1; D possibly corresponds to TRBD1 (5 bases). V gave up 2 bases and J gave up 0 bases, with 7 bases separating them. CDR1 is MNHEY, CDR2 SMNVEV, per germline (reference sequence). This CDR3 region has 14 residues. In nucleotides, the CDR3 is TGTGCCAGCAGTTTACAGGGTATGAACACTGAAGCTTTCTTT. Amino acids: CASSLQGMNTEAFF.

The CDR3 DNA follows: TGTGCCAGCAGCTTAGGGACTAGCGGGTATTACAATGAGCAGTTCTTC. Residues: CASSLGTSGYYNEQFF. This chain links TRBV7-8 with TRBJ2-1; 11 nucleotides match TRBD2. The CDR3 has 16 residues. Germline CDR1 reads SGHVS; CDR2 reads FQNEAQ. V shed 1 base and J 4 bases; nucleotides not matched to a gene: 3.

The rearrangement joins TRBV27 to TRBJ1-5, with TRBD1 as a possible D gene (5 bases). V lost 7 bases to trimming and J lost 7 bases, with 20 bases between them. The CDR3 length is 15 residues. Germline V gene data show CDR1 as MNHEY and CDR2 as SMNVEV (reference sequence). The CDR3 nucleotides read TGTGCCAGCATGGTAAGGGGAGGCGCGGGGCAGCCCCAGCATTTT. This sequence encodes CASMVRGGAGQPQHF.

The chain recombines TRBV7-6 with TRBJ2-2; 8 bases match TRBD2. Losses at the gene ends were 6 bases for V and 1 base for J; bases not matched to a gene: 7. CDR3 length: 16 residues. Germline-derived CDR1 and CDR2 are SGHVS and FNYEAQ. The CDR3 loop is CASRKRETGNTGELFF. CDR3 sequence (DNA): TGTGCCAGCAGAAAGCGGGAGACAGGGAACACCGGGGAGCTGTTTTTT.

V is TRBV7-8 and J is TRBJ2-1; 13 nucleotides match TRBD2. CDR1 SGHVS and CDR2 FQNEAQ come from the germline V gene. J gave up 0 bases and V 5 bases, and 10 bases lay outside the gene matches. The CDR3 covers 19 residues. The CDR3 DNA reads TGTGCCAGCAGCCCCGGACTAGCGGGAGAACGGCGCTCCTACAATGAGCAGTTCTTC. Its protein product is CASSPGLAGERRSYNEQFF.

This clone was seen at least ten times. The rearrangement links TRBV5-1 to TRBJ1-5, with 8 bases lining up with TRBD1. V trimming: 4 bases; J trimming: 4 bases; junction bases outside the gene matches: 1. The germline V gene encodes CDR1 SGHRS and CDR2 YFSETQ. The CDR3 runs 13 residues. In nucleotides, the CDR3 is TGCGCCAGCAGCCGGACAGGGAATCAGCCCCAGCATTTT. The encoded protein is CASSRTGNQPQHF.

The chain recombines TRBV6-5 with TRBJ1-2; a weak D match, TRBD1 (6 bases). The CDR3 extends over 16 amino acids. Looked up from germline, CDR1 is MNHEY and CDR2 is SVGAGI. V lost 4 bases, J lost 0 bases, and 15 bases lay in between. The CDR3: CASSSPGTPPNYGYTF. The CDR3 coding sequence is TGTGCCAGCAGTTCCCCCGGGACACCACCTAACTATGGCTACACCTTC.